The 20 T cell receptor beta chains below come from one sample, sequenced in a study of quantifying T cell responses using KT2 cells. Background on the study: cDNA was made from DNase-treated RNA using alpha and beta constant primers.

An oligo carrying a UMI was ligated to the cDNA 3' end. An equimolar mix of RC1.1 and RC1.2 primed the beta chain across TRBC1 and TRBC2. TCRdb called the UMI-ligation and nested PCR reads again in MiXCR, with one record for every CDR3 protein. The sample lists 40,000 or so distinct CDR3 sequences; about 18% were seen once. The sequenced material came from PBMCs spiked with cells of the T cell clone KT2. The origin of the receptors is a human donor.

The V and J genes are TRBV12-3 or TRBV12-4 and TRBJ1-1; 10 bases align to TRBD1. Unmatched junction bases numbered 4, after V lost 5 bases and J lost 4 bases. CDR3 length: 14 residues. CDR3 sequence: CASSPRTGGTEAFF. The CDR3 nucleotides are TGTGCCAGCAGTCCCCGGACAGGGGGCACTGAAGCTTTCTTT.

This clonotype has a handful of counts. CDR3 protein: CASSLYERRNYEQYF. For the CDR3, the DNA is TGCGCCAGCAGCTTGTACGAAAGGAGGAATTACGAGCAGTACTTC. The V gene is TRBV5-1, the J gene TRBJ2-7; TRBD2 is a possible D gene (5 bases). The V gene lost 1 base and the J gene lost 4 bases, with 15 bases spanning the gap. Germline V gives CDR1 SGHRS, CDR2 YFSETQ. The CDR3 is 15 residues long.

The gene calls are TRBV4-3 and TRBJ2-7; D is possibly TRBD1 or TRBD2 (5 bases each). Germline assignment: CDR1 LGHNA and CDR2 YSLEER. The V gene lost 0 bases and the J gene lost 0 bases, with 9 bases spanning the gap. The CDR3 has 15 residues. CDR3 protein: CASSQDPGPSYEQYF. In DNA, the CDR3 is TGCGCCAGCAGCCAAGATCCGGGACCCTCCTACGAGCAGTACTTC.

The chain recombines TRBV12-3 or TRBV12-4 with TRBJ1-3; D remains unclear. V lost 7 bases to trimming and J lost 7 bases, with 11 bases between them. This CDR3 region has 12 residues. The CDR3 DNA reads as TGTGCCAGCACCCTATCGAGTAACACCATATATTTT. It is translated as CASTLSSNTIYF.

This clonotype has at least ten counts. V usage is TRBV4-2 and J usage is TRBJ2-6; D might be TRBD1 or TRBD2, each matching 5 bases. The CDR3 covers 18 residues. CDR1 LGHNA and CDR2 YNFKEQ come from the germline V gene. Trimming shortened V by 4 bases and J by 2 bases, and 18 bases separated the two germline ends. The chain's CDR3 is CASSPHGAQRTGANVLTF. Here the CDR3 DNA reads TGTGCCAGCAGCCCCCACGGGGCACAGCGTACTGGGGCCAACGTCCTGACTTTC.

This clonotype occurred a few times. The V call is TRBV7-8, the J call TRBJ2-7; D assignment may be TRBD1 or TRBD2 (5 bases each). This CDR3 has 13 amino acids. Germline V gene sequence: CDR1 SGHVS, CDR2 FQNEAQ. With 4 bases removed from V and 2 bases from J, the gap between germline ends came to 9 bases. The CDR3 DNA reads TGTGCCAGCAGCTCCCGGGGCCCCTACGAGCAGTACTTC. This codes for CASSSRGPYEQYF.

This clonotype was counted between two and nine times. The rearrangement joins TRBV5-1 to TRBJ1-4; a possible D gene is TRBD1 (6 bases). The CDR3 consists of 14 residues. Per the germline V gene, CDR1 is SGHRS and CDR2 is YFSETQ. V lost 4 bases and J lost 3, with 10 bases in between. The DNA of the CDR3 is TGCGCCAGCAGCCTGACAGGACCTAATGAAAAACTGTTTTTT. Its protein product is CASSLTGPNEKLFF.

J is TRBJ2-3 and V is TRBV3-1; possible D gene TRBD1, 6 bases. The CDR3 loop spans 16 amino acids. V gave up 5 bases and J gave up 2 bases, with 17 bases separating them. Germline CDR1 LGHDT, CDR2 YNNKEL (reference sequence). The CDR3 reads CASSSSLGQLTDTQYF. CDR3 nucleotide sequence: TGTGCCAGCAGCTCCTCCTTGGGACAACTCACAGATACGCAGTATTTT.

This clonotype has a handful of counts. CDR3 in amino acids: CSVDVWGYENTEAFF. CDR3 in DNA: TGCAGCGTTGATGTATGGGGGTATGAGAACACTGAAGCTTTCTTT. V gene TRBV29-1 combines with J gene TRBJ1-1; a possible D gene is TRBD1 (5 bases). This CDR3 contains 15 residues. Germline V lookup: CDR1 SQVTM, CDR2 ANQGSEA. The ends were cut back, 3 bases at V and 1 base at J, with 15 bases in the middle.

Many counts were recorded for this clonotype. This chain links TRBV27 with TRBJ2-7; 12 nucleotides line up with TRBD2. V lost 4 bases, J lost 3 bases, and 4 bases stayed unmatched. The CDR3 spans 15 residues. The V gene's germline CDR1 is MNHEY and CDR2 SMNVEV (reference sequence). The CDR3 region is CASSYGLAGFYEQYF. The CDR3 DNA reads as TGTGCCAGCAGTTACGGACTAGCGGGGTTCTACGAGCAGTACTTC.

This clonotype was detected only a few times. No DNA is shown, since the ends of the CDR3 on it are uncertain; the CDR3 is the one TCRdb lists. J is TRBJ2-1 and V is TRBV6-2 or TRBV6-3; the table's D call, TRBD1, was not checked against the DNA. The CDR3 spans 15 residues, counting both ends. Looked up from germline, CDR1 is MNHEY and CDR2 is SVGEGT. The CDR3 spells CASRMTGGVGKGAFF.

This clonotype has at least ten counts. CDR3 amino acids: CSAVYRGSYEQYF. The DNA of the CDR3 is TGCAGTGCAGTATATAGGGGGTCGTACGAGCAGTACTTC. This chain connects TRBV20-1 to TRBJ2-7, with D perhaps matching TRBD1 (6 bases). Germline CDR1 is DFQATT and CDR2 is SNEGSKA (reference sequence). V was shortened by 6 bases and J by 4 bases, with 16 bases between the two germline ends. The CDR3 covers 13 residues.

V usage is TRBV9 and J usage is TRBJ2-3; 9 nucleotides line up with TRBD2. CDR1 is SGDLS, CDR2 YYNGEE, per germline. This CDR3 spans 17 amino acids. V dropped 0 bases and J dropped 4; count of bases not matched to a gene: 9. The DNA of the CDR3 is TGTGCCAGCAGCGTAGGGCTAGCGGGGAGATCTTCAGATACGCAGTATTTT. It is translated as CASSVGLAGRSSDTQYF.

This clonotype was picked up a small number of times. This chain uses TRBV20-1 with TRBJ2-1; D is tentatively TRBD1 or TRBD2 (5 bases each). V was cut by 5 bases and J by 4 bases, with 18 bases left in between. Germline CDR1 DFQATT, CDR2 SNEGSKA (reference sequence). This CDR3 is built from 15 residues. Written as DNA, the CDR3 is TGCAGTGCTCCCCCACCGGGACCGCGATACAATGAGCAGTTCTTC. Translation gives CSAPPPGPRYNEQFF.

This clonotype has at least ten counts. V and J are TRBV20-1 and TRBJ2-5, with 8 bases lining up with TRBD2. This CDR3 spans 14 amino acids. J was trimmed by 5 bases and V by 3 bases; bases with no gene match: 8. Germline V lookup: CDR1 DFQATT, CDR2 SNEGSKA (reference sequence). The chain's CDR3 is CSASPPRGGETQYF. CDR3 DNA sequence: TGCAGTGCTAGTCCCCCACGGGGGGGGGAGACCCAGTACTTC.

The J gene is TRBJ1-5, the V gene TRBV7-8; TRBD1 matches 10 bases. The CDR3 length is 15 residues. The V gene's germline CDR1 is SGHVS and CDR2 FQNEAQ. The V and J ends lost 5 bases and 3 bases, in that order; junction bases with no gene match: 4. This CDR3 is CASSPGTGDNQPQHF. The CDR3 region has the DNA TGTGCCAGCAGCCCTGGGACAGGGGACAATCAGCCCCAGCATTTT.

The chain links TRBV29-1 to TRBJ1-4; a possible D gene is TRBD1 (5 bases). V was pared by 7 bases and J by 5 bases, with 11 bases between. The CDR3 totals 12 residues. Germline V gene data show CDR1 as SQVTM and CDR2 as ANQGSEA. CDR3 sequence: CSAGTRNEKLFF. Here the CDR3 DNA reads TGCAGCGCCGGGACCAGGAATGAAAAACTGTTTTTT.

The chain joins TRBV28 to TRBJ2-7; 7 bases align to TRBD1. The germline CDR1 and CDR2 sequences are MDHEN and SYDVKM. V lost 8 bases, J lost 0 bases, and 7 bases stayed unmatched. This CDR3 has 14 amino acids. CDR3 DNA sequence: TGTGCCAGCGTTCCCGGGACAGCCTCCTACGAGCAGTACTTC. This sequence encodes CASVPGTASYEQYF.

This chain links TRBV5-1 with TRBJ2-3; D is possibly TRBD1 or TRBD2 (6 bases each). CDR1 and CDR2 from the germline V gene are SGHRS and YFSETQ. The length of the CDR3 is 16 residues. The V end lost 1 base, the J end lost 0 bases, and 12 bases lay between the germline ends. CDR3 coding DNA: TGCGCCAGCAGCTTGCCGGGGGCGGCAAGCACAGATACGCAGTATTTT. Protein product: CASSLPGAASTDTQYF.

There are a few counts of this clonotype. The chain links TRBV6-2 or TRBV6-3 to TRBJ2-5; D perhaps matches TRBD2 (6 bases). CDR3 length: 14 amino acids. Trimming cost V 4 bases and J 2 bases, with 11 bases left between them. Germline V lookup: CDR1 MNHEY, CDR2 SVGEGT. CDR3 nucleotides: TGTGCCAGCAGTTTCGGGAGCGAGCAAGAGACCCAGTACTTC. The encoded protein is CASSFGSEQETQYF.